Listed below are T cell receptor beta chains from one sample, sequenced in a study of vaccination effects on CD4 cells after COVID-19. No antigens are known for them. Data came from immunoSEQ multiplex PCR; TCRdb stores just in-frame clones and leaves some out. The profile shows 17,000 or so clones, about 70% of them singletons. Sequenced material: CD4+ T cells from PBMCs cultured with SARS-CoV-2 spike peptides, taken after COVID-19 vaccination. The source is a human donor who had a prior SARS-CoV-2 infection. Both conserved end residues are part of each CDR3. Each record gives: clone size, V gene, D gene, J gene, CDR3 DNA, CDR3 protein. The D gene is left open where the match is weak. Only some rows state a clone size, as once, few, many or a class for expanded clones.

.,TRBV19,.,TRBJ1-2,TGTGCCAGCCACAGGGATATCTATGGCTACACCTTC,CASHRDIYGYTF
few,TRBV4-2,TRBD2,TRBJ2-2,TGTGCCAGCAGCCAGGAGACTAGCGGGAGTGCGTACACCGGGGAGCTGTTTTTT,CASSQETSGSAYTGELFF
.,TRBV6-2/TRBV6-3,.,TRBJ1-4,TGTGCCAGCAGTTACGGGGATTCGTTTGAAAAACTGTTTTTT,CASSYGDSFEKLFF
few,TRBV11-2,.,TRBJ1-6,TGTGCCAGCAGCTTTCGAGGAAGGAATTCACCCCTCCACTTT,CASSFRGRNSPLHF
.,TRBV6-5,TRBD1,TRBJ1-2,TGTGCCAGCAGACATTTGGACAGGGACTATGGCTACACCTTC,CASRHLDRDYGYTF
.,TRBV7-6,TRBD2,TRBJ2-1,TGTGCCAGCAGCTTAGCGGCGGGGCGAGGGCTCCTAGCGGGGATCAGTGTAAATGAGCAGTTCTTC,CASSLAAGRGLLAGISVNEQFF
.,TRBV6-5,.,TRBJ2-4,TGTGCCAGCAGCCCCCTTTTTGGGGGGGCAGACATTCAGTACTTC,CASSPLFGGADIQYF
.,TRBV7-6,.,TRBJ1-3,TGTGCCAGCAGCCCCAACGGAGGTAGTGGAAACACCATATATTTT,CASSPNGGSGNTIYF
.,TRBV2,.,TRBJ2-7,TGTGCCAGCAGTGGTAGCTTCCCCTCCTACGAGCAGTACTTC,CASSGSFPSYEQYF
.,TRBV3-1/TRBV3-2,TRBD2,TRBJ2-7,TGTGCCAGCAGCCGCCCAGGCGGTCCGGCGGGAGGCGAGCAGTACTTC,CASSRPGGPAGGEQYF
.,TRBV7-3,.,TRBJ2-6,TGTGCCAGACAGGTTACTGGGGCCAACGTCCTGACTTTC,CARQVTGANVLTF
.,TRBV24-1,.,TRBJ1-1,TGTGCCACCAGGGGGGACTCCTCGAACACTGAAGCTTTCTTT,CATRGDSSNTEAFF
.,TRBV11-2,.,TRBJ2-4,TGTGCCAGCAGCTTGTGGCCTAGAATGTTGAGAACAGCCAAAAACATTCAGTACTTC,CASSLWPRMLRTAKNIQYF
.,TRBV24-1,TRBD2,TRBJ2-6,TGTGCCACCAGTGACCCCACTAGCGGGAGGGCCAACGTCCTGACTTTC,CATSDPTSGRANVLTF
.,TRBV24-1,TRBD1,TRBJ2-5,TGTGCCACCAGTGATTCGGTGACAGGGGAGACCCAGTACTTC,CATSDSVTGETQYF
few,TRBV11-3,.,TRBJ1-3,TGTGCCAGCAGCTTAGGCAGGAGCTCTGGAAACACCATATATTTT,CASSLGRSSGNTIYF
.,TRBV18,.,TRBJ1-3,TGTGCCAGCTCACCAAGGCAGGTTCTTTCTGGAAACACCATATATTTT,CASSPRQVLSGNTIYF
few,TRBV7-2,.,TRBJ2-1,TGTGCCAGCAGCTTAGTTTCTAGCTCCTACAATGAGCAGTTCTTC,CASSLVSSSYNEQFF
few,TRBV5-1,TRBD1,TRBJ1-6,TGCGCCAGCAGCTTGGGGCAGGGGGAGTTTGGGTATTCACCCCTCCACTTT,CASSLGQGEFGYSPLHF
.,TRBV5-5,.,TRBJ1-1,TGTGCCAGCAGCTTGGACAGAATTCCGAACACTGAAGCTTTCTTT,CASSLDRIPNTEAFF
.,TRBV5-6,TRBD1,TRBJ2-5,TGTGCCAGCAGCTTGTCAGGCTCACAGGGGGTCTTTAAGACCCAGTACTTC,CASSLSGSQGVFKTQYF
.,TRBV5-1,.,TRBJ2-2,TGCGCCAGCAGCTTGGGAGTGGGGTCCGGGGAGCTGTTTTTT,CASSLGVGSGELFF
.,TRBV5-1,TRBD2,TRBJ2-7,TGCGCCAGCAGCTTGGGTTCGGGGGGGTCCCAATCCTACGAGCAGTACTTC,CASSLGSGGSQSYEQYF
.,TRBV7-2,.,TRBJ2-3,TGTGCCAGCAGCGCCCAGCGGGCGGATACGCAGTATTTT,CASSAQRADTQYF
.,TRBV4-2,TRBD2,TRBJ2-2,TGTGCCAGCAGCCAAGCACTAGCGGGGTCCGCGAACACCGGGGAGCTGTTTTTT,CASSQALAGSANTGELFF
.,TRBV19,TRBD2,TRBJ2-4,TGTGCCAGTAGGGGTGGGACTAGCGGACGAGGAGCCAAAAACATTCAGTACTTC,CASRGGTSGRGAKNIQYF
.,TRBV11-2,TRBD1,TRBJ2-7,TGTGCCAGCAGCTTAAACGACCGGGGACAGGGGGCTGGAGAGCAGTACTTC,CASSLNDRGQGAGEQYF
few,TRBV2,.,TRBJ1-6,TGTGCCAGCAGTGGGGACGGACCCCCATCACCCCTCCACTTT,CASSGDGPPSPLHF
.,TRBV7-9,.,TRBJ2-1,TGTGCCAGCAGCCAGAACGACAATGAGCAGTTCTTC,CASSQNDNEQFF
.,TRBV5-1,.,TRBJ1-3,TGCGCCAGCAGTCAACAACCAACAGGGGGAAACACCATATATTTT,CASSQQPTGGNTIYF
.,TRBV2,.,TRBJ2-1,TGTGCCAGCAGTGGTTACAATGAGCAGTTCTTC,CASSGYNEQFF
.,TRBV10-3,.,TRBJ2-5,TGTGCCACCGGGACGGCCGAAGAGACCCAGTACTTC,CATGTAEETQYF
once,TRBV6-5,.,TRBJ2-2,TGTGCCAGCAGTTACTCGAGCGGACAGGAGCTGTTTTTT,CASSYSSGQELFF
.,TRBV14,.,TRBJ1-2,TGTGCCAGCAGCTCAGGGCCTAGCTATGGCTACACCTTC,CASSSGPSYGYTF
.,TRBV5-1,TRBD1,TRBJ1-3,TGCGCCAGCAGCACGGGACAGGCCGGAAACACCATATATTTT,CASSTGQAGNTIYF
.,TRBV6-1,TRBD2,TRBJ2-7,TGTGCCAGCAGCGAAGGACTAGCGGGAGGGAACGAGCAGTACTTC,CASSEGLAGGNEQYF
.,TRBV6-1,.,TRBJ1-3,TGTGCCAGCAGTGAAGCAGAAGCTGGAAACACCATATATTTT,CASSEAEAGNTIYF
few,TRBV2,TRBD1,TRBJ1-2,TGTGCCAGCAGTGAACACAGGGGAGCCTATGGCTACACCTTC,CASSEHRGAYGYTF
.,TRBV11-3,.,TRBJ1-6,TGTGCCAGCAGCTTAGAGGGGCGGAATAATTCACCCCTCCACTTT,CASSLEGRNNSPLHF
.,TRBV25-1,.,TRBJ1-2,TGTGCCAATACGCGGGGCGATGGCTACACCTTC,CANTRGDGYTF
few,TRBV5-5,.,TRBJ2-1,TGTGCCAGCAGCTTGGAAGTGGGGGGATACAATGAGCAGTTCTTC,CASSLEVGGYNEQFF
.,TRBV9,TRBD2,TRBJ2-6,TGTGCCAGCAGCAAAAGCGGGGCTGGGGCCAACGTCCTGACTTTC,CASSKSGAGANVLTF